The 10 T cell receptor beta chains in this list originate from one sample, sequenced in a study of early T cells in non-severe SARS-CoV-2 infection. TCRdb analysed the 5' RACE reads with MiXCR anew, one entry per CDR3 protein. Among fewer than 100,000 distinct CDR3 sequences listed, 8.5% to 10% were seen once. Specimen: whole blood. The receptors here all came from an adult who was a healthcare worker with PCR-confirmed SARS-CoV-2 infection or an uninfected control (not recorded which).

This sequence joins TRBV20-1 and TRBJ2-7; D is unclear. CDR3 length: 11 amino acids. Trimming shortened V by 2 bases and J by 6 bases, and 8 bases separated the two germline ends. Germline-derived CDR1 and CDR2 are DFQATT and SNEGSKA (reference sequence). The CDR3 region has the DNA TGCAGTGCTAGATTCGGGCTCGAGCAGTACTTC. Encoded protein: CSARFGLEQYF.

In this sample, this clonotype turned up many times. This chain links TRBV28 with TRBJ2-5, with TRBD2 matching 8 bases. This CDR3 region has 13 residues. V dropped 5 bases and J dropped 4; count of bases not matched to a gene: 3. The germline gives CDR1 MDHEN, CDR2 SYDVKM. The CDR3 nucleotides are TGTGCCAGCAGTGGGGCGGGGGGAGAGACCCAGTACTTC. It specifies CASSGAGGETQYF.

The chain uses TRBV5-6 and TRBJ2-5; 8 bases match TRBD1. Germline V CDR1 and CDR2: SGHDT, YYEEEE. The CDR3 totals 15 residues. With 2 bases clipped from V and 2 bases from J, the junction kept 5 bases outside the gene matches. The chain's CDR3 is CASSLRTGNQETQYF. The CDR3, as DNA: TGTGCCAGCAGCTTACGGACAGGGAATCAAGAGACCCAGTACTTC.

The table lists this clonotype with a few counts. The chain links TRBV19 to TRBJ2-1; 8 bases map to TRBD2. Germline V gives CDR1 LNHDA, CDR2 SQIVND (reference sequence). J gave up 10 bases and V 1 base, and 9 bases lay outside the gene matches. The CDR3 is 15 amino acids. The CDR3 loop reads CASSIGPGRAGEQFF. Written as DNA, the CDR3 is TGTGCCAGTAGTATAGGCCCCGGGAGGGCGGGAGAGCAGTTCTTC.

The genes are TRBV30 and TRBJ1-6, with a tentative D call TRBD1 (6 bases). Per germline, CDR1 GTSNPN and CDR2 SVGIG (reference sequence). Between the trimmed V and J ends, which lost 2 bases and 10 bases, there was a span of 24 bases. This CDR3 contains 17 residues. CDR3 nucleotides: TGTGCCTGGAGTTTTTTGGGGTTTGGACAGTTGGTCTCACCCCTCCACTTT. Its translation is CAWSFLGFGQLVSPLHF.

This chain uses TRBV11-2 with TRBJ2-7; 8 bases align to TRBD2. The germline V gene encodes CDR1 SGHAT and CDR2 FQNNGV. This CDR3 contains 16 residues. V was pared by 2 bases and J by 4 bases, with 10 bases of the junction left unmatched. The CDR3 loop reads CASSLNLGLGGYEQYF. The DNA of the CDR3 is TGTGCCAGCAGCTTAAACCTGGGACTAGGAGGGTACGAGCAGTACTTC.

This clonotype occurred many times. The rearrangement links TRBV28 to TRBJ2-3; D gene uncertain. The CDR3 length is 13 residues. Germline-derived CDR1 and CDR2 are MDHEN and SYDVKM. Between the trimmed V and J ends, which lost 5 bases and 6 bases, there was a span of 12 bases. CDR3 sequence reads: CASSPPLIDTQYF. CDR3 DNA: TGTGCCAGCAGTCCTCCTTTAATTGATACGCAGTATTTT.

The table lists this clonotype with many counts. J is TRBJ2-1 and V is TRBV20-1; D is perhaps TRBD1 or TRBD2 (5 bases each). With 5 bases removed from V and 11 bases from J, the gap between germline ends came to 13 bases. The germline gives CDR1 DFQATT, CDR2 SNEGSKA (reference sequence). The CDR3 is 11 amino acids. The CDR3 reads CSAELGRKQFF. The CDR3 DNA reads TGCAGTGCTGAATTGGGACGTAAGCAGTTCTTC.

Ten or more counts support this clonotype. The V call is TRBV27, the J call TRBJ1-2; D is uncertain. CDR3 size: 9 residues. Germline lookup yields CDR1 MNHEY and CDR2 SMNVEV (reference sequence). The germline V and J ends were trimmed by 6 bases and 9 bases, with 5 bases remaining between them. The CDR3 bases are TGTGCCAGCAGGTCAAGCTACACCTTC. This encodes CASRSSYTF.

This clonotype appeared many times. V usage is TRBV11-2 and J usage is TRBJ2-3, with D unresolved. V lost 1 base, J lost 4 bases, and 9 bases lay in between. Germline V gene data show CDR1 as SGHAT and CDR2 as FQNNGV. The CDR3 runs to 14 residues. CDR3 sequence reads: CASSLGPGADTQYF. In DNA form, the CDR3 reads TGTGCCAGCAGCTTAGGTCCTGGGGCAGATACGCAGTATTTT.